This TCR beta chain was recovered during a study of T cell changes during pregnancy in multiple sclerosis. TCRdb keeps only in-frame clones here, not all; method: immunoSEQ multiplex PCR. The top ten clones hold roughly 5% of a sample with approximately 49,000 clones, around 87% of them seen once. The CDR3 spans 13 residues. In germline, CDR1 is SGHTA, CDR2 FQGNSA. V shed 2 bases and J shed 4 bases, with 8 bases lying between them. V is TRBV7-2 and J is TRBJ1-2; tentative D call: TRBD1 (5 bases). The input for sequencing was peripheral blood, taken after pregnancy. The TCR comes from a female donor in good health, enrolled as a control in a pregnancy study. The CDR3 DNA reads as TGTGCCAGCAGCTTAAGGGGCCTCTATGGCTACACCTTC. This sequence encodes CASSLRGLYGYTF.